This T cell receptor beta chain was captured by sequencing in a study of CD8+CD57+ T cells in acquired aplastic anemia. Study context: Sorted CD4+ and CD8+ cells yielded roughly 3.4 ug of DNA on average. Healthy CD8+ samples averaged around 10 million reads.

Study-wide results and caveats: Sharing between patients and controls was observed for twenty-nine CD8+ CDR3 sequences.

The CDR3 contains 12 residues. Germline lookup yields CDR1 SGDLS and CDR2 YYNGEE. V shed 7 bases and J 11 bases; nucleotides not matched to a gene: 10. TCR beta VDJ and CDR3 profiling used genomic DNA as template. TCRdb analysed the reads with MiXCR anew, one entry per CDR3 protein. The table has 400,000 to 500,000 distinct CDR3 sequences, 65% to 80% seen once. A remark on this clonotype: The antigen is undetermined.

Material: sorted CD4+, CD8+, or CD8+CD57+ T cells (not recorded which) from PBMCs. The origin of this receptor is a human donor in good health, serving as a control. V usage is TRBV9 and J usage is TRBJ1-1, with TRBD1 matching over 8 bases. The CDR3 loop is CASGEPGGEAFF. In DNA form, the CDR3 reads TGTGCCAGCGGCGAACCAGGGGGCGAGGCTTTCTTT.